Following are 3 T cell receptor beta chains from one sample sequenced in a study of blood T cell repertoires in COVID-19. Data came from immunoSEQ multiplex PCR; TCRdb stores just in-frame clones and leaves some out. Among nearly 50,000 clones listed, 85% to 90% were seen once. The sample taken for sequencing was peripheral blood. All receptors come from a man in his forties with active COVID-19.

This clone occurred once. Here the CDR3 DNA reads TGTGCCAGCAGCTTGGGAGTTAGGGAGACGGAGACCCAGTACTTC. Encoded protein: CASSLGVRETETQYF. This chain joins TRBV5-5 and TRBJ2-5; TRBD2 might be the D (5 bases). V was pared by 0 bases and J by 5 bases, with 14 bases between. The germline CDR1 and CDR2 sequences are SGHKS and YYEKEE (reference sequence). The CDR3 totals 15 residues.

The V gene is TRBV25-1, the J gene TRBJ2-3; TRBD1 is a possible D gene (6 bases). With 1 base removed from V and 3 bases from J, the gap between germline ends came to 11 bases. CDR3 length equals 15 residues. Germline CDR1 reads MGHDK; CDR2 reads SYGVNS. CDR3 bases: TGTGCCAGCAGTGAATTAGGGGGAGCGACAGATACGCAGTATTTT. This gives the protein CASSELGGATDTQYF.

V and J are TRBV9 and TRBJ1-2, with D hard to call. Deletions cut 4 bases from V and 4 bases from J, with 11 bases between. The CDR3 loop spans 13 amino acids. The V gene's germline CDR1 is SGDLS and CDR2 YYNGEE. The CDR3 reads CASSPSGSYGYTF. DNA for the CDR3: TGTGCCAGCAGCCCCTCAGGATCCTATGGCTACACCTTC.